This T cell receptor (beta chain) was observed in a study of cytomegalovirus exposure and HLA in healthy donors. The PCR contained 60 Vbeta and 13 Jbeta primers. Repertoires were generated with immunoSEQ multiplex PCR, while TCRdb's copy carries only in-frame clones and drops some. The sample includes a few hundred thousand clones, about 83% of them seen just once. Study results and caveats: Being productive about 90% or about 30% of the time was typical of most TCR beta V segments in an earlier analysis.

The V gene's germline CDR1 is SEHNR and CDR2 FQNEAQ (reference sequence). The CDR3 extends over 15 amino acids. V lost 4 bases to trimming and J lost 2 bases; unmatched junction nucleotides: 8. As to this clone: Its antigen is currently unknown.

All the people who gave samples were healthy bone marrow donors. The V and J genes are TRBV7-9 and TRBJ2-7; 7 nucleotides agree with TRBD1. This TCR was recovered from a woman between 45 and 60 years old in good health and CMV-seropositive. The sample consisted of PBMCs. CDR3 protein: CASSSSIGTAYEQYF. CDR3 DNA: TGTGCCAGCAGCTCGAGCATTGGGACAGCCTACGAGCAGTACTTC.